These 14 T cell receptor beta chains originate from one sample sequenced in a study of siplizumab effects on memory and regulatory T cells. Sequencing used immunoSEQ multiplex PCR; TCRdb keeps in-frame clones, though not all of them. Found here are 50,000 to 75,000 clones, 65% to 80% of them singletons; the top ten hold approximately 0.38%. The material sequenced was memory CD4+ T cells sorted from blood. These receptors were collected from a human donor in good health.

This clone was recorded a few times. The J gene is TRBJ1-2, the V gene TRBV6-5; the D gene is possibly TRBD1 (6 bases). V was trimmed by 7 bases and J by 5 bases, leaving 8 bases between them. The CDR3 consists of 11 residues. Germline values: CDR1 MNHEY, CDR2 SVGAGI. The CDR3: CASKGEYGYTF. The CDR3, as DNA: TGTGCCAGCAAGGGGGAATATGGCTACACCTTC.

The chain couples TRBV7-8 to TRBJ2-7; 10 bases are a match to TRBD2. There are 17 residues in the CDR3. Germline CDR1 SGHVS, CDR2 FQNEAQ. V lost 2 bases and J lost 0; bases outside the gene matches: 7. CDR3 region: CASSLLGTSASSYEQYF. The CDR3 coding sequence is TGTGCCAGCAGCTTATTAGGGACTAGCGCCAGCTCCTACGAGCAGTACTTC.

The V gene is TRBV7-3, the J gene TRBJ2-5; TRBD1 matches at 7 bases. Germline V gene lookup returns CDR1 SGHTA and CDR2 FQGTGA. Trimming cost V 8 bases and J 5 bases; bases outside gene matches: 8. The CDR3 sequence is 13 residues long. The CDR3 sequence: CASGRGPGETQYF. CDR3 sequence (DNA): TGTGCCAGCGGAAGGGGGCCGGGGGAGACCCAGTACTTC.

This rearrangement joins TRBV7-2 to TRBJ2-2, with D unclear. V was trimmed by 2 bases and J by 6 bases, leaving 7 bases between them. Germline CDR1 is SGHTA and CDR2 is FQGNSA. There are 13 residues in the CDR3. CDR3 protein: CASSLIEAGELFF. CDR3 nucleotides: TGTGCCAGCAGCTTAATAGAGGCCGGGGAGCTGTTTTTT.

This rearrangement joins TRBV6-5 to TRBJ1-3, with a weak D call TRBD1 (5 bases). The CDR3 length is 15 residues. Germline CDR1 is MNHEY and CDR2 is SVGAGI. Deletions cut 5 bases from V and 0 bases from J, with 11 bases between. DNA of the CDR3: TGTGCCAGCAGTCAAAGACAGAACTCTGGAAACACCATATATTTT. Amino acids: CASSQRQNSGNTIYF.

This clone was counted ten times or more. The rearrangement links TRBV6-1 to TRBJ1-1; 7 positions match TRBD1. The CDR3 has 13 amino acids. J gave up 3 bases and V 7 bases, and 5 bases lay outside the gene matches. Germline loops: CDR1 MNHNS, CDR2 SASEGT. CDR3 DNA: TGTGCCAGCAATTGGGACAGTCACACTGAAGCTTTCTTT. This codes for CASNWDSHTEAFF.

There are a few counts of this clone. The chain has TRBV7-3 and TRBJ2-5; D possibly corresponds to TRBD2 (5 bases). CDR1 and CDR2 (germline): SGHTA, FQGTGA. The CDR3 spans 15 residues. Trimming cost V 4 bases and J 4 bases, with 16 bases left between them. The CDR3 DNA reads TGTGCCAGCAGCTCATACCCGGGATTCGGAGAGACCCAGTACTTC. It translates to CASSSYPGFGETQYF.

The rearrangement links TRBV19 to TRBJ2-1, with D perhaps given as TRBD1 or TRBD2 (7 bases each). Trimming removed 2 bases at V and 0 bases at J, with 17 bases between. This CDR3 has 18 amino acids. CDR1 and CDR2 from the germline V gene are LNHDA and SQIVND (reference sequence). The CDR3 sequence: CASSIWTGGGNSYNEQFF. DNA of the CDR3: TGTGCCAGTAGTATATGGACAGGCGGGGGCAACTCCTACAATGAGCAGTTCTTC.

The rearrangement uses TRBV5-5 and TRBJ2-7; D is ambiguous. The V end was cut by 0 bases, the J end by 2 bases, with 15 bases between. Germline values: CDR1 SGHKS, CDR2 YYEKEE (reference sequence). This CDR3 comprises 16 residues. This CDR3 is CASSLVAMAPTYEQYF. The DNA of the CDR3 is TGTGCCAGCAGCTTGGTTGCGATGGCCCCAACCTACGAGCAGTACTTC.

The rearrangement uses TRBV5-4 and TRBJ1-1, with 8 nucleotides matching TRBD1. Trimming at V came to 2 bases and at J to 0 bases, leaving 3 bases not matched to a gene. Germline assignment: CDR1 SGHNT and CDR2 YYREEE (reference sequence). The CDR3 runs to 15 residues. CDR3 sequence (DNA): TGTGCCAGCAGCTTCCCGACAGGGGTGAACACTGAAGCTTTCTTT. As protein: CASSFPTGVNTEAFF.

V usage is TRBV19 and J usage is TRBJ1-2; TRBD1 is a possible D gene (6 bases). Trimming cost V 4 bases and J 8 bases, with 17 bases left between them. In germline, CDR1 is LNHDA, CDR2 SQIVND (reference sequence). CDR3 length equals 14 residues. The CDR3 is CASSRADSVEGYTF. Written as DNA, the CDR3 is TGTGCCAGTAGTAGGGCGGACAGCGTAGAAGGCTACACCTTC.

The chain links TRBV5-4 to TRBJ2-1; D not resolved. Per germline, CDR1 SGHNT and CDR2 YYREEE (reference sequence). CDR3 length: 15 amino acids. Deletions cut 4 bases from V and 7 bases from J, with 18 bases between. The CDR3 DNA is TGTGCCAGCAGCCCCGACTGGGCCATTGGTAATGAGCAGTTCTTC. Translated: CASSPDWAIGNEQFF.

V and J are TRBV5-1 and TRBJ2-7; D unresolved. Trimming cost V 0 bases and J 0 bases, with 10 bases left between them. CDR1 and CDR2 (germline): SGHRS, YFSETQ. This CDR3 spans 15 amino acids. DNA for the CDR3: TGCGCCAGCAGCTTGGCACACGCGAGCTCCTACGAGCAGTACTTC. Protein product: CASSLAHASSYEQYF.

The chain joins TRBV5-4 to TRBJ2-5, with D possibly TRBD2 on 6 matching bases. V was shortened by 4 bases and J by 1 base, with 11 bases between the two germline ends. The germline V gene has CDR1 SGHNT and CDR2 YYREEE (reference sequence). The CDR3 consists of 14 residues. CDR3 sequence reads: CASSPGRIQETQYF. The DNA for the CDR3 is TGTGCCAGCAGCCCGGGGAGGATCCAAGAGACCCAGTACTTC.